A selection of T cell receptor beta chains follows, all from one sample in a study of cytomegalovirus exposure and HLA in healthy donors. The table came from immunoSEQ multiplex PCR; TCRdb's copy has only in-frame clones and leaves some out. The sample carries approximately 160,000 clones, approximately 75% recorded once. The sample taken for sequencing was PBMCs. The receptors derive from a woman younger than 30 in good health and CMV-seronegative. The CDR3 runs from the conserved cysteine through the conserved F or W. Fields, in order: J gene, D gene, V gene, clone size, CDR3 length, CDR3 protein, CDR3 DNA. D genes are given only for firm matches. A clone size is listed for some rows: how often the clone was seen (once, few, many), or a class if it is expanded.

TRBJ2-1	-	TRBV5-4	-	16	CASSWREEGIGNEQFF	TGTGCCAGCAGCTGGAGAGAGGAGGGAATAGGCAATGAGCAGTTCTTC
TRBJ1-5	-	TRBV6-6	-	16	CASSYSGEGRNQPQHF	TGTGCCAGCAGTTACTCCGGCGAGGGCCGCAATCAGCCCCAGCATTTT
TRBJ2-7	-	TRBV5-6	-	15	CASSLVYSPTYEQYF	TGTGCCAGCAGCTTGGTTTACAGTCCTACCTACGAGCAGTACTTC
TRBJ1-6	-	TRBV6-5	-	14	CASSFTHRNSPLHF	TGTGCCAGCAGTTTCACACACAGAAATTCACCCCTCCACTTT
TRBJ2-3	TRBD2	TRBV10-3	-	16	CAISESQTSPLDTQYF	TGTGCCATCAGTGAGTCTCAGACTAGCCCCCTAGATACGCAGTATTTT
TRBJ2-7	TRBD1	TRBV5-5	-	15	CASRLSGTGAYEQYF	TGTGCCAGCAGACTATCCGGGACAGGGGCCTACGAGCAGTACTTC
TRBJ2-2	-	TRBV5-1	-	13	CASSLVRTGELFF	TGCGCCAGCAGCTTGGTCCGCACCGGGGAGCTGTTTTTT
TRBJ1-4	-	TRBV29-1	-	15	CSVELARGWDEKLFF	TGCAGCGTTGAATTAGCCAGGGGCTGGGATGAAAAACTGTTTTTT
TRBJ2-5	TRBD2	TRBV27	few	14	CASSLLAGRETQYF	TGTGCCAGCAGTTTGCTAGCGGGAAGGGAGACCCAGTACTTC
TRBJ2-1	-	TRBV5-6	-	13	CASSLYGGREQFF	TGTGCCAGCAGCTTGTATGGGGGCAGGGAGCAGTTCTTC
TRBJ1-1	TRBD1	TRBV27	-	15	CASSFAGGLNTEAFF	TGTGCCAGCAGTTTCGCAGGGGGATTGAACACTGAAGCTTTCTTT
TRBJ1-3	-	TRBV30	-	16	CAWSVGLISSGNTIYF	TGTGCCTGGAGTGTGGGCTTGATCAGCTCTGGAAACACCATATATTTT
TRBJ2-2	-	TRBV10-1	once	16	CASSESGAGDTGELFF	TGCGCCAGCAGTGAGTCAGGGGCAGGGGACACCGGGGAGCTGTTTTTT
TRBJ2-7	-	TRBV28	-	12	CASIREQGEQYF	TGTGCCAGCATTCGGGAACAAGGAGAGCAGTACTTC
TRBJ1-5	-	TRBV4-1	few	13	CASSQARNQPQHF	TGCGCCAGCAGCCAGGCTAGGAATCAGCCCCAGCATTTT
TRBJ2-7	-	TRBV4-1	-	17	CASSHAWGTQPSYEQYF	TGCGCCAGCAGCCATGCTTGGGGGACACAGCCCTCCTACGAGCAGTACTTC
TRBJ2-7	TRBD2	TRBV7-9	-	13	CSSSRGGGDEQYF	TGTTCCAGCAGCCGGGGGGGTGGCGACGAGCAGTACTTC
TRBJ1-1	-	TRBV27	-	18	CASSLFGTQGRWVTEAFF	TGTGCCAGCAGTTTATTCGGGACACAAGGTCGCTGGGTCACTGAAGCTTTCTTT
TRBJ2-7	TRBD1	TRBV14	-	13	CASSRQGRGEQYF	TGTGCCAGCAGCCGACAGGGAAGGGGCGAGCAGTACTTC
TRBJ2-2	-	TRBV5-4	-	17	CASSLGWRKEETGELFF	TGTGCCAGCAGCTTAGGGTGGAGGAAGGAAGAAACCGGGGAGCTGTTTTTT
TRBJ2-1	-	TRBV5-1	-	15	CASGPRGPDYNEQFF	TGCGCCAGCGGCCCGCGCGGCCCTGATTACAATGAGCAGTTCTTC
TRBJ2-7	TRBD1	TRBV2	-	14	CASRKTGVFYEQYF	TGTGCCAGCAGAAAGACAGGGGTGTTTTACGAGCAGTACTTC
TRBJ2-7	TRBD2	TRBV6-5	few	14	CASSYLGLDYEQYF	TGTGCCAGCAGTTACCTAGGACTAGACTACGAGCAGTACTTC
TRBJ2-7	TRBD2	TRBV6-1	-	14	CVSSDGGRSFEQYF	TGTGTCAGCAGTGACGGCGGGAGGTCATTCGAGCAGTACTTC
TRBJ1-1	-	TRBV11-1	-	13	CASSLVHRRREFF	TGTGCCAGCAGCTTAGTCCACAGACGGCGGGAATTCTTT
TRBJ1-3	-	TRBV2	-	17	CASSEEKRTLSGNTIYF	TGTGCCAGCAGTGAAGAAAAGCGCACACTCTCTGGAAACACCATATATTTT
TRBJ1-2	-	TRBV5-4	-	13	CASTVQGWGGYTF	TGTGCCAGCACCGTCCAGGGTTGGGGTGGCTACACCTTC
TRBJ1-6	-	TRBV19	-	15	CASRGGSSYNSPLHF	TGTGCCAGTAGGGGGGGGAGCTCCTATAATTCACCCCTCCACTTT
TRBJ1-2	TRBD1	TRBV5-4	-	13	CASRGQGAGGYTF	TGTGCCAGCAGGGGACAGGGGGCAGGTGGCTACACCTTC
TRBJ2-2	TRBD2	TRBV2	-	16	CASSGIAGPNTGELFF	TGTGCCAGCAGTGGAATAGCGGGACCGAACACCGGGGAGCTGTTTTTT
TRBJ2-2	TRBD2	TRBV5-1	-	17	CASSPGGGLADTGELFF	TGCGCCAGCAGCCCGGGGGGGGGACTAGCGGACACCGGGGAGCTGTTTTTT
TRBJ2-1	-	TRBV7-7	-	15	CASSPGLSSYNEQFF	TGTGCCAGCAGCCCCGGACTGAGCTCCTACAATGAGCAGTTCTTC
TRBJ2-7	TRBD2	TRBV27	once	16	CASSFSASGNLYEQYF	TGTGCCAGCAGTTTTAGTGCTAGCGGGAACTTGTACGAGCAGTACTTC
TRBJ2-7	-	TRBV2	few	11	CASRPVDEQYF	TGTGCCAGCAGGCCCGTAGACGAGCAGTACTTC
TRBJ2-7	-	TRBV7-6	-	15	CASSLSTGLVYEQYF	TGTGCCAGCAGCTTATCAACGGGTCTCGTCTACGAGCAGTACTTC
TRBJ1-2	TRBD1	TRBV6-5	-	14	CASSNRGKNYGYTF	TGTGCCAGCAGTAACAGGGGGAAAAACTATGGCTACACCTTC
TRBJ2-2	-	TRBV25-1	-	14	CASSVLEDTGELFF	TGTGCCAGCAGTGTTCTAGAGGACACCGGGGAGCTGTTTTTT
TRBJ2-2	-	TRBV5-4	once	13	CASSLMRTGELFF	TGTGCCAGCAGCTTGATGAGAACCGGGGAGCTGTTTTTT
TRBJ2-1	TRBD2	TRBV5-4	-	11	CASGWGGEQFF	TGTGCCAGCGGCTGGGGGGGTGAGCAGTTCTTC
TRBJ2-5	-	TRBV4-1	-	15	CASSQDPGAGETQYF	TGCGCCAGCAGCCAAGATCCGGGAGCCGGGGAGACCCAGTACTTC
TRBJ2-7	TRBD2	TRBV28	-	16	CASSPRTSGSRAEQYF	TGTGCCAGCAGTCCCAGGACTAGCGGGAGCCGGGCCGAGCAGTACTTC
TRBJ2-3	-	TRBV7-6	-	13	CASSFINTDTQYF	TGTGCCAGCAGCTTTATAAACACAGATACGCAGTATTTT
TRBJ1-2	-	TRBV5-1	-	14	CASSPSLANYGYTF	TGCGCCAGCAGCCCGTCCCTAGCTAACTATGGCTACACCTTC
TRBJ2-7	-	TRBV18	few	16	CASSPGGTAGTYEQYF	TGTGCCAGCTCACCAGGCGGGACAGCCGGGACCTACGAGCAGTACTTC
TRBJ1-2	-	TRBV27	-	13	CASSPGTLYGYTF	TGTGCCAGCAGTCCTGGGACATTGTATGGCTACACCTTC